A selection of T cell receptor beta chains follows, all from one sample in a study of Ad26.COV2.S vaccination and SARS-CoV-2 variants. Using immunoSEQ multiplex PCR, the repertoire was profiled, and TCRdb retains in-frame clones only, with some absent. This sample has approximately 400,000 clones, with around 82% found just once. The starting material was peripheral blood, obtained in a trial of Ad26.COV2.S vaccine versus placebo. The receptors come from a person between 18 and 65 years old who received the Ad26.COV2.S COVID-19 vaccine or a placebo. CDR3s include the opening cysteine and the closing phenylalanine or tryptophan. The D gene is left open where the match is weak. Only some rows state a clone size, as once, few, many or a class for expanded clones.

cdr3_nt: TGTGCCAGCAGCAAAGAGGGCACGGATCCCCTTTTAAGGGAGTACACTGAAGCTTTCTTT
cdr3_aa: CASSKEGTDPLLREYTEAFF
v_call: TRBV21-1
d_call: NA
j_call: TRBJ1-1
clone_size: NA

cdr3_nt: TGCGCCAGCAGCCACTCGGGGAACACCGGGGAGCTGTTTTTT
cdr3_aa: CASSHSGNTGELFF
v_call: TRBV4-3
d_call: NA
j_call: TRBJ2-2
clone_size: NA

cdr3_nt: TGTGCCAGTATGAAAGGGAGGCATTCACCCCTCCACTTT
cdr3_aa: CASMKGRHSPLHF
v_call: TRBV19
d_call: NA
j_call: TRBJ1-6
clone_size: NA

cdr3_nt: TGTGCCAGCAGCCCCCCCGCAGGCTACGAGCAGTACTTC
cdr3_aa: CASSPPAGYEQYF
v_call: TRBV7-6
d_call: NA
j_call: TRBJ2-7
clone_size: NA

cdr3_nt: TGTGCCAGCAGCCTAATAGCGGGAGCGGATACGCAGTATTTT
cdr3_aa: CASSLIAGADTQYF
v_call: TRBV4-2
d_call: TRBD2
j_call: TRBJ2-3
clone_size: NA

cdr3_nt: TGTGCCAGCAGCTTGATGGGACTCGGGGCCGGGGAGCTGTTTTTT
cdr3_aa: CASSLMGLGAGELFF
v_call: TRBV5-4
d_call: NA
j_call: TRBJ2-2
clone_size: NA

cdr3_nt: TGTGCCAGCAGCTCCCCAGGGACTAGCTCCTATAATTCACCCCTCCACTTT
cdr3_aa: CASSSPGTSSYNSPLHF
v_call: TRBV7-9
d_call: NA
j_call: TRBJ1-6
clone_size: NA

cdr3_nt: TGTGCCAGTCAAGAGAGGGGCAGGTCCTACGAGCAGTACTTC
cdr3_aa: CASQERGRSYEQYF
v_call: TRBV6-5
d_call: NA
j_call: TRBJ2-7
clone_size: NA

cdr3_nt: TGCGCCAGCAGCGAGGGACTTAACTATGGCTACACCTTC
cdr3_aa: CASSEGLNYGYTF
v_call: TRBV5-1
d_call: NA
j_call: TRBJ1-2
clone_size: NA

cdr3_nt: TGTGCCAGCAGCCAAGCAGCTACCAAAAACATTCAGTACTTC
cdr3_aa: CASSQAATKNIQYF
v_call: TRBV3-1/TRBV3-2
d_call: NA
j_call: TRBJ2-4
clone_size: NA

cdr3_nt: TGCGCCAGCAGCTCGGACAGCTTCTTTCCAGGGGCTTTCTTT
cdr3_aa: CASSSDSFFPGAFF
v_call: TRBV5-1
d_call: NA
j_call: TRBJ1-1
clone_size: NA

cdr3_nt: TGTGCCAGCAAGGAACGGAGAGGCTACACCTTC
cdr3_aa: CASKERRGYTF
v_call: TRBV3-1/TRBV3-2
d_call: NA
j_call: TRBJ1-2
clone_size: NA

cdr3_nt: TGTGCCAGCAGCGCCGACAGGAACACTGAAGCTTTCTTT
cdr3_aa: CASSADRNTEAFF
v_call: TRBV7-9
d_call: NA
j_call: TRBJ1-1
clone_size: NA

cdr3_nt: TGCAGCGTTGGCGCCTGGGGAGGGGAGCAGTACTTC
cdr3_aa: CSVGAWGGEQYF
v_call: TRBV29-1
d_call: TRBD2
j_call: TRBJ2-7
clone_size: NA

cdr3_nt: TGCGCCAGCAGCTTGGCCCCAATAAATGAGCAGTTCTTC
cdr3_aa: CASSLAPINEQFF
v_call: TRBV5-1
d_call: NA
j_call: TRBJ2-1
clone_size: once

cdr3_nt: TGTGCCAGCAGTCCCGGGACTAGCTCGAAGCATGAGCAGTTCTTC
cdr3_aa: CASSPGTSSKHEQFF
v_call: TRBV3-1/TRBV3-2
d_call: TRBD2
j_call: TRBJ2-1
clone_size: NA

cdr3_nt: TGTGCCAGCAGCTTAGGGAGTGGGGTTAACTATGGCTACACCTTC
cdr3_aa: CASSLGSGVNYGYTF
v_call: TRBV7-2
d_call: NA
j_call: TRBJ1-2
clone_size: NA

cdr3_nt: TGCGCCAGCAGCTTGCGTAGCGGGAGAACGACAGATACGCAGTATTTT
cdr3_aa: CASSLRSGRTTDTQYF
v_call: TRBV5-1
d_call: TRBD2
j_call: TRBJ2-3
clone_size: once

cdr3_nt: TGTGCCAGCAGCTCAAGTTTGGGTAATGAAAAACTGTTTTTT
cdr3_aa: CASSSSLGNEKLFF
v_call: TRBV9
d_call: NA
j_call: TRBJ1-4
clone_size: once

cdr3_nt: TGTGCCAGCAGCACCCGAACGGAGACTGAAGCTTTCTTT
cdr3_aa: CASSTRTETEAFF
v_call: TRBV7-2
d_call: NA
j_call: TRBJ1-1
clone_size: NA

cdr3_nt: TGTGCCAGCAGGTTAGCGGGAGGGCTTGGCGAGCAGTACTTC
cdr3_aa: CASRLAGGLGEQYF
v_call: TRBV27
d_call: TRBD2
j_call: TRBJ2-7
clone_size: NA

cdr3_nt: TGTGCCAGCAGCCAAGATTTGCATAAGGCCCCTAAGGCCCCTTTT
cdr3_aa: CASSQDLHKAPKAPF
v_call: TRBV3-1/TRBV3-2
d_call: NA
j_call: TRBJ1-1
clone_size: NA